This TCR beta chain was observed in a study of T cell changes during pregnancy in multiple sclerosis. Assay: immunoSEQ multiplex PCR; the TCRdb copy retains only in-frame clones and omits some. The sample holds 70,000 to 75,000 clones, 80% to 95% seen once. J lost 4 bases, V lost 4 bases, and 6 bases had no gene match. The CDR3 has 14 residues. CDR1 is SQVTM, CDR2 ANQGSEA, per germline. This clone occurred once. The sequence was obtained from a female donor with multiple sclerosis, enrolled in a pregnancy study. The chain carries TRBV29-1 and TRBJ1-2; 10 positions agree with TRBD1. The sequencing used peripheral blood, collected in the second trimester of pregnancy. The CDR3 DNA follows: TGCAGCGTTGGGGACAGGGGCATGGTCTATGGCTACACCTTC. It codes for CSVGDRGMVYGYTF.